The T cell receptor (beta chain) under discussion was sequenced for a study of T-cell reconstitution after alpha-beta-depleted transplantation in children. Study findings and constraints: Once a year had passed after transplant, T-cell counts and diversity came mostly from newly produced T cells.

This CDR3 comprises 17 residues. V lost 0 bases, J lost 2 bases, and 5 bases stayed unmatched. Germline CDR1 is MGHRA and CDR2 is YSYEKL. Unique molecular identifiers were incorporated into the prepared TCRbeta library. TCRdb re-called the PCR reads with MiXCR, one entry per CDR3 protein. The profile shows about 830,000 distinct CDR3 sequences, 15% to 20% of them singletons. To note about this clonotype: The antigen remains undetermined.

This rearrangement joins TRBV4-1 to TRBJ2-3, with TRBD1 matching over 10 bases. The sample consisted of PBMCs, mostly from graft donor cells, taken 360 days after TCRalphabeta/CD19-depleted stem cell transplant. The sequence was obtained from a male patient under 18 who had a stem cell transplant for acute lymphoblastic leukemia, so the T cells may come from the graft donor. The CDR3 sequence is CASSQDGTGATTDTQYF. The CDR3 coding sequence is TGCGCCAGCAGCCAAGATGGGACAGGGGCTACCACAGATACGCAGTATTTT.